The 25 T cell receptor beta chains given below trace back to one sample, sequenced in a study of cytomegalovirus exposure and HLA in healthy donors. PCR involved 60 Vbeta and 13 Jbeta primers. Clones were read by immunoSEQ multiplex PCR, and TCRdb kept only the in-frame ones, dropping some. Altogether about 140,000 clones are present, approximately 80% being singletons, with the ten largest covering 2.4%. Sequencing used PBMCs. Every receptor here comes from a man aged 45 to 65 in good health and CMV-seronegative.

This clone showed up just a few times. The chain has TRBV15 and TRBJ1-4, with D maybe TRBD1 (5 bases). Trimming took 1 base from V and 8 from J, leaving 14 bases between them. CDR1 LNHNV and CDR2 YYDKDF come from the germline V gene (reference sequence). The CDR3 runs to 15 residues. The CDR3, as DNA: TGTGCCACCAGCAGAGCTCAGGGATCGGAGGAAAAACTGTTTTTT. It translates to CATSRAQGSEEKLFF. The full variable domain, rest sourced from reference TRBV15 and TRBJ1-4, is DAMVIQNPRYQVTQFGKPVTLSCSQTLNHNVMYWYQQKSSQAPKLLFHYYDKDFNNEADTPDNFQSRRPNTSFCFLDIRSPGLGDTAMYLCATSRAQGSEEKLFFGSGTQLSVL.

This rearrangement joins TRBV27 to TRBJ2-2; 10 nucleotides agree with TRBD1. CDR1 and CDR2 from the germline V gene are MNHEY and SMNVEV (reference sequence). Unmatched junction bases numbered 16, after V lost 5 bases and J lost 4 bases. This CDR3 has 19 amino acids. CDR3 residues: CASSPRVRTGTGVTGELFF. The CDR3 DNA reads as TGTGCCAGCAGTCCCAGGGTGAGAACCGGGACAGGGGTCACCGGGGAGCTGTTTTTT.

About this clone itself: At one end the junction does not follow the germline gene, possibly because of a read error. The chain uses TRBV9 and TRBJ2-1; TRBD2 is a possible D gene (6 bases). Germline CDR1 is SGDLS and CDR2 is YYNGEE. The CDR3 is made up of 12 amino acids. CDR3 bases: TGTGCCAGCAGCGTAGAGCGCGGGGAGAGGGTCTTC. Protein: CASSVERGERVF.

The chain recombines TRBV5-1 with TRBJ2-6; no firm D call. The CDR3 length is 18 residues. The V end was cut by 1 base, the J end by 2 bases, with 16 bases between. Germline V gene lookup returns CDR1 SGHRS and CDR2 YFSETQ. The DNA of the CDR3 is TGCGCCAGCAGCTTGTTGACTCAGCCCCTCGCTGGGGCCAACGTCCTGACTTTC. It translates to CASSLLTQPLAGANVLTF. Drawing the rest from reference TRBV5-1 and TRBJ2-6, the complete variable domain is KAGVTQTPRYLIKTRGQQVTLSCSPISGHRSVSWYQQTPGQGLQFLFEYFSETQRNKGNFPGRFSGRQFSNSRSEMNVSTLELGDSALYLCASSLLTQPLAGANVLTFGAGSRLTVL.

The DNA for the CDR3 is TGTGCCAGCATCCGAAGGGGACAGCTCTACGAGCAGTACTTC. Encoded protein: CASIRRGQLYEQYF. The V and J genes are TRBV6-1 and TRBJ2-7; 7 bases are a match to TRBD1. Trimming at V came to 7 bases and at J to 3 bases, leaving 9 bases not matched to a gene. CDR3 size: 14 residues. Germline V lookup: CDR1 MNHNS, CDR2 SASEGT.

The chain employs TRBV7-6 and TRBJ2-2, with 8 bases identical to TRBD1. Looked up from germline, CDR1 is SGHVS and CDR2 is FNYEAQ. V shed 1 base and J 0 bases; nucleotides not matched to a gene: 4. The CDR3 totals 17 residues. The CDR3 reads CASSLVDRDPNTGELFF. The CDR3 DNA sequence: TGTGCCAGCAGCTTAGTGGACAGGGATCCGAACACCGGGGAGCTGTTTTTT.

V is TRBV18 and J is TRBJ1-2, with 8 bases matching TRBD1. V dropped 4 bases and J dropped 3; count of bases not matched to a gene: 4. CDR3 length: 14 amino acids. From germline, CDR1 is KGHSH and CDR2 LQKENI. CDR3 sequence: CASSRPGQDYGYTF. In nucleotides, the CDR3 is TGTGCCAGCTCACGACCGGGACAGGACTATGGCTACACCTTC.

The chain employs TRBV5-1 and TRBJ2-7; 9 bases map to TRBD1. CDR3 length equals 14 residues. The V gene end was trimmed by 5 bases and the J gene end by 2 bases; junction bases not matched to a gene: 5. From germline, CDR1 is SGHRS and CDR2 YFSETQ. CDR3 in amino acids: CASREDRGTYEQYF. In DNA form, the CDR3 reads TGCGCCAGCAGGGAGGACAGGGGAACCTACGAGCAGTACTTC.

The CDR3 DNA is TGTGCCTGGAGGGGGCAGTCCTACGAGCAGTACTTC. This codes for CAWRGQSYEQYF. The chain uses TRBV30 and TRBJ2-7; possible D gene TRBD1, 5 bases. The CDR3 covers 12 residues. Germline CDR1 GTSNPN, CDR2 SVGIG (reference sequence). V was clipped by 3 bases and J by 1 base, with 7 bases between them.

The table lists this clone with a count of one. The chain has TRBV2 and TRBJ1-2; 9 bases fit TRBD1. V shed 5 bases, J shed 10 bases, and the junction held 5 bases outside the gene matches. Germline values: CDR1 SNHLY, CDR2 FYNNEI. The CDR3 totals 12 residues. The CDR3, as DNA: TGTGCCAGCAGTTCGGACAGGGGAGACTACACCTTC. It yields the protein CASSSDRGDYTF.

The CDR3 DNA is TGTGCCAGTAGTATAGGGGAACAGGCCTACAATGAGCAGTTCTTC. Translating gives CASSIGEQAYNEQFF. The rearrangement uses TRBV19 and TRBJ2-1, with D perhaps matching TRBD1 (5 bases). Germline CDR1 is LNHDA and CDR2 is SQIVND (reference sequence). Trimming pared 1 base from V and 2 bases from J, leaving 9 bases between. There are 15 residues in the CDR3. Complete variable domain (other parts from reference TRBV19 and TRBJ2-1): DGGITQSPKYLFRKEGQNVTLSCEQNLNHDAMYWYRQDPGQGLRLIYYSQIVNDFQKGDIAEGYSVSREKKESFPLTVTSAQKNPTAFYLCASSIGEQAYNEQFFGPGTRLTVL.

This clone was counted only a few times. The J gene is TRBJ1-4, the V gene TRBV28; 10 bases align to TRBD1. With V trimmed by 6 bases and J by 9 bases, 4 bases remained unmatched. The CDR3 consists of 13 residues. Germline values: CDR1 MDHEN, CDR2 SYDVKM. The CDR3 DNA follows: TGTGCCAGCAGCTTGGGACAGGGGAAAAAACTGTTTTTT. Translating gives CASSLGQGKKLFF.

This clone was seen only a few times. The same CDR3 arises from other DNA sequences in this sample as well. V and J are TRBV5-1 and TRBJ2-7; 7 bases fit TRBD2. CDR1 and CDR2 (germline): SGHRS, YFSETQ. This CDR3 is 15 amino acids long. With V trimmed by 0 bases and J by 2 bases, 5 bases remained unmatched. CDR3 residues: CASSLAGTNAYEQYF. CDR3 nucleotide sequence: TGCGCCAGCAGCTTGGCCGGGACTAACGCCTACGAGCAGTACTTC.

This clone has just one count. The CDR3 DNA follows: TGTGCCAGCTCACCAAGTTCGGAGTACGAGCAGTACTTC. Its translation: CASSPSSEYEQYF. The chain employs TRBV18 and TRBJ2-7; D call uncertain. From germline, CDR1 is KGHSH and CDR2 LQKENI. The CDR3 loop spans 13 amino acids. V was pared by 2 bases and J by 4 bases, with 9 bases between.

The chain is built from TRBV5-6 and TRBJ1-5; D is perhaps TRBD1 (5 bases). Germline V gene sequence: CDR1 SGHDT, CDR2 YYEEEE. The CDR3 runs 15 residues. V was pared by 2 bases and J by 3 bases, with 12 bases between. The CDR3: CASSFGREFNQPQHF. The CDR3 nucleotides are TGTGCCAGCAGCTTCGGCAGGGAATTCAATCAGCCCCAGCATTTT. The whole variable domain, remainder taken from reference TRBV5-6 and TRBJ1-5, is DAGVTQSPTHLIKTRGQQVTLRCSPKSGHDTVSWYQQALGQGPQFIFQYYEEEERQRGNFPDRFSGHQFPNYSSELNVNALLLGDSALYLCASSFGREFNQPQHFGDGTRLSIL.

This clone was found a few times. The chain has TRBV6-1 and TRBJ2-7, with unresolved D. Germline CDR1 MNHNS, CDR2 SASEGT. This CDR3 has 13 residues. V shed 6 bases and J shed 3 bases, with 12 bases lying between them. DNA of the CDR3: TGTGCCAGCAGGCTACAGAAGTACTACGAGCAGTACTTC. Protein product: CASRLQKYYEQYF.

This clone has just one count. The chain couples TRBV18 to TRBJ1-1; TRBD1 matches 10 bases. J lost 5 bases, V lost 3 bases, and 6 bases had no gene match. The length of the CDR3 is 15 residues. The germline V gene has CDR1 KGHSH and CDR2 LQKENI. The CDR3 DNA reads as TGTGCCAGCTCACCCGGGACAGGGGCTGGGACTGAAGCTTTCTTT. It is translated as CASSPGTGAGTEAFF.

DNA of the CDR3: TGTGCCAGCAGCTTAACTATGGGACTAGCGGGGACAGATACGCAGTATTTT. Residues: CASSLTMGLAGTDTQYF. This chain uses TRBV7-9 with TRBJ2-3; TRBD2 matches 13 bases. The CDR3 contains 17 residues. CDR1 and CDR2 (germline): SEHNR, FQNEAQ (reference sequence). J lost 3 bases, V lost 2 bases, and 5 bases had no gene match.

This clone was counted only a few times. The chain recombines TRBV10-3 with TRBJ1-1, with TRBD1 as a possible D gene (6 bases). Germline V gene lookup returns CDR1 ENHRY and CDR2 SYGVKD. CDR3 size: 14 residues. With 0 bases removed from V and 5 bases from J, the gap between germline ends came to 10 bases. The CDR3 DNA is TGTGCCATCAGTGAGTCTCGAGGGGGAACTGAAGCTTTCTTT. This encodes CAISESRGGTEAFF.

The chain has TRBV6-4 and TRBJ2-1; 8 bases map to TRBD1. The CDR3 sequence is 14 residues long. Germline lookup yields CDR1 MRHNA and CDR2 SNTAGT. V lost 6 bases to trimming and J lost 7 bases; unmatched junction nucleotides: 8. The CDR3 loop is CASSQGAGGNEQFF. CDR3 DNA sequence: TGTGCCAGCAGCCAGGGGGCAGGGGGGAATGAGCAGTTCTTC.

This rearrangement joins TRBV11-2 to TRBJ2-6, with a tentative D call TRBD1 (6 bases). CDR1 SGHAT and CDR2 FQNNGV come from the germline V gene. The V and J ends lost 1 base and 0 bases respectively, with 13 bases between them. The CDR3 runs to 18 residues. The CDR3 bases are TGTGCCAGCAGCTTAGGGGGCTCAGGGGCCTCTGGGGCCAACGTCCTGACTTTC. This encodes CASSLGGSGASGANVLTF.

The CDR3, as DNA: TGTGCTAGTGGTTTGGCCGGGACAACTTATGGCTACACCTTC. Protein sequence: CASGLAGTTYGYTF. V gene TRBV12-5 combines with J gene TRBJ1-2, with D perhaps matching TRBD1 (6 bases). The CDR3 length is 14 residues. The V end was cut by 1 base, the J end by 5 bases, with 11 bases between. Germline loops: CDR1 LGHNT, CDR2 FRNRAP.

The CDR3 loop reads CAWSAKVGTVKHGYTF. The CDR3 bases are TGTGCCTGGAGTGCGAAGGTTGGGACAGTCAAGCATGGCTACACCTTC. This rearrangement joins TRBV30 to TRBJ1-2; 7 bases map to TRBD1. The CDR3 runs 16 residues. V was clipped by 1 base and J by 6 bases; unmatched bases: 14. The V gene's germline CDR1 is GTSNPN and CDR2 SVGIG (reference sequence).

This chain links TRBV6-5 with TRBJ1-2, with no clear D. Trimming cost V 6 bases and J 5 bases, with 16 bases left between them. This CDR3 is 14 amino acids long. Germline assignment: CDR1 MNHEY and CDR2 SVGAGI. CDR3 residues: CASRREGLFYGYTF. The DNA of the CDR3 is TGTGCCAGCAGACGCGAGGGTTTGTTTTATGGCTACACCTTC.

The CDR3 DNA follows: TGTGCCAGTAGGGGACTAGGGCAGTGGATCGACTACACCTTC. Translating gives CASRGLGQWIDYTF. This chain links TRBV19 with TRBJ1-2; possible D gene TRBD1, 5 bases. Germline CDR1 reads LNHDA; CDR2 reads SQIVND (reference sequence). CDR3 size: 14 residues. Trimming cost V 6 bases and J 10 bases, with 21 bases left between them.